These 20 T cell receptor beta chains share one sample of origin, sequenced in a study of shared clonotypes between healthy human individuals. Repertoires were generated with immunoSEQ multiplex PCR, while TCRdb's copy carries only in-frame clones and drops some. The sample consists of 400,000 to 600,000 clones, 70% to 80% of them appearing once. The sample consisted of PBMCs. These receptors came from a woman aged 40 to 55 in good health. Some clones in this sample may be carry-over from other donors' samples.

To note about this clone: The sample carries other DNA sequences with the same CDR3. The CDR3 region has the DNA TGTGCCAGCAGCGTAACGCGGGACTCACCCTACGAGCAGTACTTC. It translates to CASSVTRDSPYEQYF. This chain connects TRBV9 to TRBJ2-7; a possible D gene is TRBD2 (6 bases). From germline, CDR1 is SGDLS and CDR2 YYNGEE. Deletions cut 1 base from V and 2 bases from J, with 13 bases between. The CDR3 totals 15 residues.

The J gene is TRBJ1-1, the V gene TRBV7-9; TRBD1 aligns across 10 bases. Germline CDR1 SEHNR, CDR2 FQNEAQ (reference sequence). This CDR3 spans 15 amino acids. V trimming: 8 bases; J trimming: 3 bases; junction bases outside the gene matches: 9. CDR3 protein: CASDRTGGWDTEAFF. The CDR3 DNA reads as TGTGCCAGCGACCGGACAGGGGGATGGGACACTGAAGCTTTCTTT.

The J gene is TRBJ2-3, the V gene TRBV18, with TRBD2 matching 9 bases. Germline V gives CDR1 KGHSH, CDR2 LQKENI. The CDR3 has 16 amino acids. V was pared by 3 bases and J by 0 bases, with 4 bases of the junction left unmatched. CDR3 in amino acids: CASSPETSGSTDTQYF. The CDR3 DNA is TGTGCCAGCTCACCCGAGACTAGCGGCAGCACAGATACGCAGTATTTT.

CDR3 sequence: CASRGQGTDTQYF. CDR3 nucleotides: TGTGCCAGCAGAGGACAGGGCACAGATACGCAGTATTTT. This chain connects TRBV6-4 to TRBJ2-3; 7 bases match TRBD1. Looked up from germline, CDR1 is MRHNA and CDR2 is SNTAGT. The V segment lost 6 bases and the J segment 1 base; nucleotides outside the gene matches: 1. This CDR3 spans 13 amino acids.

This chain connects TRBV11-2 to TRBJ2-7; D is perhaps TRBD2 (6 bases). V lost 3 bases and J lost 4, with 16 bases in between. Germline lookup yields CDR1 SGHAT and CDR2 FQNNGV. The length of the CDR3 is 15 residues. CDR3 coding DNA: TGTGCCAGCAGCTTTGGGCCTAGCGAGACTTACGAGCAGTACTTC. Its protein product is CASSFGPSETYEQYF.

This chain joins TRBV5-1 and TRBJ2-3, with D unresolved. V lost 2 bases to trimming and J lost 4 bases, with 14 bases between them. Germline lookup yields CDR1 SGHRS and CDR2 YFSETQ. This CDR3 contains 15 residues. The CDR3 DNA is TGCGCCAGCAGCTTTTTGCCGGCCCGTGCAGATACGCAGTATTTT. It specifies CASSFLPARADTQYF.

This chain links TRBV2 with TRBJ1-1; D unresolved. CDR3 size: 13 residues. Germline-derived CDR1 and CDR2 are SNHLY and FYNNEI. V was cut by 6 bases and J by 0 bases, with 8 bases left in between. CDR3 region: CASSWTVNTEAFF. CDR3 in DNA: TGTGCCAGCAGCTGGACGGTGAACACTGAAGCTTTCTTT.

The V call is TRBV6-5, the J call TRBJ2-3; D gene uncertain. From germline, CDR1 is MNHEY and CDR2 SVGAGI. V dropped 5 bases and J dropped 7 bases, with 7 bases sitting between them. The CDR3 runs to 11 residues. The CDR3 nucleotides read TGTGCCAGCAGTAACGGCAATACGCAGTATTTT. This encodes CASSNGNTQYF.

The chain employs TRBV4-2 and TRBJ2-7; D not resolved. Trimming removed 4 bases from V and 4 bases from J, with 20 bases in between. The CDR3 has 16 residues. Germline CDR1 LGHNA, CDR2 YNFKEQ. The CDR3 DNA reads as TGTGCCAGCAGCCTCCGGGCCTATGGGGAAGGTTACGAGCAGTACTTC. Translated, it gives CASSLRAYGEGYEQYF.

Written as DNA, the CDR3 is TGCAGCGCTGAGGGCCCCGGAGGCTACACCTTC. Its translation is CSAEGPGGYTF. The rearrangement joins TRBV29-1 to TRBJ1-2, with unresolved D. Per germline, CDR1 SQVTM and CDR2 ANQGSEA. Trimming stripped 7 bases from V and 8 bases from J, with 14 bases between. This CDR3 contains 11 residues.

A few counts support this clone. CDR3 sequence (DNA): TGTGCCAGCAGTTCTCCGGGCGGGAGTGGCTACAATGAGCAGTTCTTC. Protein product: CASSSPGGSGYNEQFF. The chain links TRBV27 to TRBJ2-1; 7 bases match TRBD2. The CDR3 spans 16 residues. Germline V gene sequence: CDR1 MNHEY, CDR2 SMNVEV (reference sequence). V was pared by 4 bases and J by 3 bases, with 9 bases of the junction left unmatched.

CDR3 bases: TGTGCCAGCAGTAACCGGGACAGGGGCCTCACAGATACGCAGTATTTT. Protein: CASSNRDRGLTDTQYF. The chain combines TRBV28 with TRBJ2-3, with 10 positions matching TRBD1. Germline V gives CDR1 MDHEN, CDR2 SYDVKM. CDR3 length: 16 amino acids. The V segment lost 5 bases and the J segment 2 bases; nucleotides outside the gene matches: 7.

The rearrangement joins TRBV19 to TRBJ2-7; D may correspond to TRBD1 or TRBD2 (5 bases each). Germline V gives CDR1 LNHDA, CDR2 SQIVND (reference sequence). V lost 3 bases and J 0 bases, leaving 15 bases between the germline ends. The CDR3 spans 16 residues. The DNA for the CDR3 is TGTGCCAGTAGTATGTGGGGACGGGCCAGCTCCTACGAGCAGTACTTC. As protein: CASSMWGRASSYEQYF.

Regarding this clone: The same CDR3 is also encoded by other DNA sequences in this sample. J is TRBJ2-7 and V is TRBV15; 11 bases line up with TRBD1. This CDR3 has 14 amino acids. V shed 3 bases, J shed 2 bases, and the junction held 0 bases outside the gene matches. The germline gives CDR1 LNHNV, CDR2 YYDKDF (reference sequence). CDR3: CATSRDRGPYEQYF. The CDR3 region has the DNA TGTGCCACCAGCAGGGACAGGGGGCCCTACGAGCAGTACTTC.

This chain uses TRBV28 with TRBJ2-3; TRBD1 matches at 10 bases. The CDR3 totals 16 residues. V lost 8 bases to trimming and J lost 6 bases; unmatched junction nucleotides: 14. CDR1 is MDHEN and CDR2 is SYDVKM in the germline V gene. Written as DNA, the CDR3 is TGTGCCAGCGAACCCTCTCCGGGACAGGGGTTCGATACGCAGTATTTT. Residues: CASEPSPGQGFDTQYF.

This clone came up once. V usage is TRBV7-9 and J usage is TRBJ1-1, with 7 bases aligning to TRBD1. The CDR3 loop spans 13 amino acids. V trimming: 2 bases; J trimming: 7 bases; junction bases outside the gene matches: 4. Germline-derived CDR1 and CDR2 are SEHNR and FQNEAQ (reference sequence). As DNA, the CDR3 is TGTGCCAGCAGCTTAATCGCAGGGGGTGAAGCTTTCTTT. It yields the protein CASSLIAGGEAFF.

This clone was found a few times. Distinct nucleotide sequences in the sample also encode this CDR3. V is TRBV4-1 and J is TRBJ1-1; the D is unclear. Between the trimmed V and J ends, which lost 1 base and 2 bases, there was a span of 5 bases. In germline, CDR1 is MGHRA, CDR2 YSYEKL. The CDR3 length is 13 residues. The CDR3 loop is CASSQGRNTEAFF. The DNA for the CDR3 is TGCGCCAGCAGCCAAGGAAGAAACACTGAAGCTTTCTTT.

The chain couples TRBV5-1 to TRBJ2-7, with D hard to call. Per germline, CDR1 SGHRS and CDR2 YFSETQ. The CDR3 length is 13 residues. V gave up 2 bases and J gave up 3 bases, with 9 bases separating them. CDR3 protein: CASSLQTNYEQYF. DNA of the CDR3: TGCGCCAGCAGCTTACAGACGAACTACGAGCAGTACTTC.

V is TRBV14 and J is TRBJ1-1, with D tentatively TRBD1 (5 bases). The CDR3 is made up of 15 amino acids. Germline values: CDR1 SGHDN, CDR2 FVKESK. V was trimmed by 3 bases and J by 3 bases, leaving 14 bases between them. The CDR3 is CASSQQGGTDTEAFF. In DNA, the CDR3 is TGTGCCAGCAGCCAGCAGGGAGGTACGGACACTGAAGCTTTCTTT.

The table lists this clone with a few counts. The J gene is TRBJ1-3, the V gene TRBV7-2, with no clear D. The CDR3 length is 14 residues. The germline V and J ends were trimmed by 1 base and 2 bases, with 6 bases remaining between them. CDR1 is SGHTA and CDR2 is FQGNSA in the germline V gene. The CDR3 DNA reads as TGTGCCAGCAGCTTAGGGACGGCTGGAAACACCATATATTTT. As protein: CASSLGTAGNTIYF.